This T cell receptor (beta chain) was recovered during a study of graft-versus-host responses after intestinal transplantation (dated by TCRdb to the early 2020s). Study-wide context: Recipients received multivisceral, liver-intestinal, or isolated intestinal transplants. Donor T cell macrochimerism was defined as a peak of at least 4% donor T cells among recipient peripheral blood mononuclear cells. After intestinal transplantation, graft-versus-host and host-versus-graft alloreactive T cell clones were followed in the graft, circulation and bone marrow using bulk TCR-beta CDR3 sequencing. Instead of going to the commercial service, samples from a few later patients were sequenced in-house on an Illumina MiSeq and processed with MiXCR. To identify alloreactive clones, pre-transplant mixed lymphocyte reaction products were sequenced and then compared with unstimulated pre-transplant donor and recipient T cells. The cohort enrolled 20 to 30 intestinal transplant recipients including one retransplant, and a few patients lacking pretransplant specimens were excluded. Anti-thymocyte globulin induction was given to all recipients, followed by maintenance tacrolimus and steroids for approximately three years.

The investigation overall reported the following: GvH clones were found in recipient bone marrow, and some of the GvH clones appeared earlier in ileal mucosa or blood, which is consistent with an intestinal mucosal origin. The relatively low number and heterogeneity of intestinal transplant patients limited the conclusions. Early after transplant, peak levels of circulating GvH clones were found to be associated with declines in HvG clones. In patients with donor T cell macrochimerism, the allografts had high GvH to HvG T cell clonal ratios.

In the first month after transplant, blood samples were collected up to 4 times, and after that at least monthly when available. Library preparation used the immunoSEQ multiplex PCR assay. For most patients, genomic DNA was subjected to high-throughput TCR-beta CDR3 sequencing by Adaptive Biotechnologies. The paper's processing steps were these. TCR sequencing data for roughly 18 patients were retrieved from Adaptive's ImmunoSEQ software; a few other patients were processed with MiXCR and VDJtools. Because the origin of CDR3 nucleotide sequences shared between donor and recipient could not be assigned, those sequences were removed. To be classed as alloreactive, a clone needed at least 2-fold expansion over unstimulated cells and a minimum CFSE-low frequency of 0.002% (template counts) or 0.001% (read counts). A clone was considered mappable if detected in the sequenced pre-transplant spleen, lymph node, or MLR CFSE-low populations of the donor or recipient. Cumulative frequency of alloreactive clones was calculated as a percentage of all sequences weighted by copy number. TCRdb re-hosts the immuneACCESS table, in-frame sequences only. Its copies lack some clones; in the studies checked, an unresolved V gene accounts for under half of them, and the cause for the rest is not known. The DNA gave D and trimming, while V, J and clone size come from that table. The sample contains under 90,000 clones, 92% of them found a single time. Roughly 0.66% of the sample goes to the ten largest clones.

To note about this clone: Its binding antigen is unknown. Base qualities were left out, and no much larger clone turns up one base away.

The CDR3, from cysteine to phenylalanine, totals 13 residues. Only the CDR3 part of the read is kept: 39 bases, read in frame from the first base. V and J are truncated by 0 bases and 7 bases respectively, leaving an intervening sequence of 12 bases. For CDR1 and CDR2, the germline V gene (reference sequence) lists GTSNPN and SVGIG. The receptor was isolated from a human patient who received an intestinal transplant, so some T cells may come from the graft donor. Source: PBMCs, taken 98 days after intestinal transplantation. The rearranged chain carries TRBV30 and TRBJ1-2, with the D gene uncertain. The CDR3: CAWSVPDGVGYTF. Read as DNA, the sequence is TGTGCCTGGAGTGTCCCGGACGGAGTTGGCTACACCTTC. The CDR3 plus the reference TRBV30 and TRBJ1-2 genes for the other parts give the full variable domain: SQTIHQWPATLVQPVGSPLSLECTVEGTSNPNLYWYRQAAGRGLQLLFYSVGIGQISSEVPQNLSASRPQDRQFILSSKKLLLSDSGFYLCAWSVPDGVGYTFGSGTRLTVV.